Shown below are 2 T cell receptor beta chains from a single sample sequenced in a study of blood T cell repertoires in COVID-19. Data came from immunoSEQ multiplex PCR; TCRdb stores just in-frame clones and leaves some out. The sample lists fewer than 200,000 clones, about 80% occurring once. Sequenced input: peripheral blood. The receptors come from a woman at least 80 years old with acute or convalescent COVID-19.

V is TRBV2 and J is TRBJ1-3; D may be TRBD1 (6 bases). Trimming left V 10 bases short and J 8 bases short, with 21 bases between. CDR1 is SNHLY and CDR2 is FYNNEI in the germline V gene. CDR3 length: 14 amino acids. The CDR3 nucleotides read TGTGCCACCCAGCGGGGGACACGGGAAGACACCATATATTTT. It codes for CATQRGTREDTIYF.

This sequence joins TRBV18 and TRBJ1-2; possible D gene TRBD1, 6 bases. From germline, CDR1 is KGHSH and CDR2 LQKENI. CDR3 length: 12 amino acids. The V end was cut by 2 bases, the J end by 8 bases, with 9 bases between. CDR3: CASSPDRRGYTF. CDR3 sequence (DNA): TGTGCCAGCTCACCAGACAGGCGGGGCTACACCTTC.